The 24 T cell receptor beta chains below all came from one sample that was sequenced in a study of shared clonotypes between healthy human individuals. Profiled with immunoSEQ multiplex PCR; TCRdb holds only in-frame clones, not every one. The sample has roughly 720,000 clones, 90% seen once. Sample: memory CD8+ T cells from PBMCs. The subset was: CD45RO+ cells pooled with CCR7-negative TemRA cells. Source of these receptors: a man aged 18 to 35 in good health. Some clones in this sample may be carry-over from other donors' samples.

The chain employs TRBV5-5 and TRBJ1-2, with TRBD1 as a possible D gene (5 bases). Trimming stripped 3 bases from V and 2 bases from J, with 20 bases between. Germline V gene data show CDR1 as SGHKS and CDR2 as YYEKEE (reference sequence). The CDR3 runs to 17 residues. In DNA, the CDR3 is TGTGCCAGCAGCTCTAACCGGCAGGGCTCAAGGAACTATGGCTACACCTTC. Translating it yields CASSSNRQGSRNYGYTF.

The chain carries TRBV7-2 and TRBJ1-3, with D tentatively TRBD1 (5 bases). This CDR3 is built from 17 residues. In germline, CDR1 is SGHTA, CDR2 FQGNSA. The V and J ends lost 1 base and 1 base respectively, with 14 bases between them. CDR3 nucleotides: TGTGCCAGCAGCTTAGTCCTCAGGGTTGTGTCTGGAAACACCATATATTTT. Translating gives CASSLVLRVVSGNTIYF.

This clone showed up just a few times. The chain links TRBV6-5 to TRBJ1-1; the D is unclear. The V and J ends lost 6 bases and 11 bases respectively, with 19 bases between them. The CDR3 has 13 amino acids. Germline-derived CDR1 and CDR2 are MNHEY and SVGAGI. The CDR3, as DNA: TGTGCCAGCAGACTTCTTCCCTCCGGGGAGGCTTTCTTT. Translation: CASRLLPSGEAFF.

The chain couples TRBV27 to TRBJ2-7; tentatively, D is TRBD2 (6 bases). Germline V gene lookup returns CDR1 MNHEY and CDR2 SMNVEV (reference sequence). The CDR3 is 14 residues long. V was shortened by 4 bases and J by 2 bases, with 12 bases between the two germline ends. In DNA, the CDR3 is TGTGCCAGCAGTTGGCGGGGAACCCCCTACGAGCAGTACTTC. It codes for CASSWRGTPYEQYF.

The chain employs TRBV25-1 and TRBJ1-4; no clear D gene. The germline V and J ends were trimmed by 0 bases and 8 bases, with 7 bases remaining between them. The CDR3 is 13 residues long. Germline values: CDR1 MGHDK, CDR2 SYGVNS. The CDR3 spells CASSEYRGEKLFF. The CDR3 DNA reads TGTGCCAGCAGTGAATACCGAGGGGAAAAACTGTTTTTT.

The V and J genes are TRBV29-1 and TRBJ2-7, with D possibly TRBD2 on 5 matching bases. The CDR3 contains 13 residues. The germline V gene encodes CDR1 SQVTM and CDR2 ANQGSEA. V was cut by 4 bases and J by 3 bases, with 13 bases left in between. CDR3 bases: TGCAGCGTTGGGGGAGACTCGAGCTACGAGCAGTACTTC. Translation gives CSVGGDSSYEQYF.

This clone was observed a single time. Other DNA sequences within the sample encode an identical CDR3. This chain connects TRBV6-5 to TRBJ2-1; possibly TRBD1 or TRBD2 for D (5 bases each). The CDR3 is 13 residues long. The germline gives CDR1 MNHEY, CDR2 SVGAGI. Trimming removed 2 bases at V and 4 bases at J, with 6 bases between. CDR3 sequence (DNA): TGTGCCAGCAGTTACGGGGGATACAATGAGCAGTTCTTC. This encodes CASSYGGYNEQFF.

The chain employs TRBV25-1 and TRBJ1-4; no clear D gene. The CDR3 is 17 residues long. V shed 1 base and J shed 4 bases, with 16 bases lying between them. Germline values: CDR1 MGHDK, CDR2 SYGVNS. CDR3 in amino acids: CASSEFRAGQNNEKLFF. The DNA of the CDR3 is TGTGCCAGCAGTGAATTTAGGGCCGGGCAGAATAATGAAAAACTGTTTTTT.

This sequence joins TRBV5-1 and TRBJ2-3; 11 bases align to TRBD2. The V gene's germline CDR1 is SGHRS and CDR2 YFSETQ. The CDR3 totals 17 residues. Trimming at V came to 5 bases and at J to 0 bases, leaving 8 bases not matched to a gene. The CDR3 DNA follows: TGCGCCAGCAGTCTCCTGGGGACTAGCGGTAGCACAGATACGCAGTATTTT. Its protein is CASSLLGTSGSTDTQYF. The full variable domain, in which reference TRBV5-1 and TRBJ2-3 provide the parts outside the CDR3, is KAGVTQTPRYLIKTRGQQVTLSCSPISGHRSVSWYQQTPGQGLQFLFEYFSETQRNKGNFPGRFSGRQFSNSRSEMNVSTLELGDSALYLCASSLLGTSGSTDTQYFGPGTRLTVL.

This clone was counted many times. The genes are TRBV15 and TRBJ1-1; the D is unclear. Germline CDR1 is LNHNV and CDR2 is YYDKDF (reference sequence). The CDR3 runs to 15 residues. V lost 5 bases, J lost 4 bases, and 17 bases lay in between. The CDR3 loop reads CATSRPPDGPTEAFF. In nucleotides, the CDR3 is TGTGCCACCAGCCGACCGCCAGACGGTCCCACTGAAGCTTTCTTT.

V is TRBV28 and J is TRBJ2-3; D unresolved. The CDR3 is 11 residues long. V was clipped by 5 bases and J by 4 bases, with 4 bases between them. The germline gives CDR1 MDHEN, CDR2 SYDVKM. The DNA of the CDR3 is TGTGCCAGCAGTCGGGCAGATACGCAGTATTTT. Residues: CASSRADTQYF.

In DNA form, the CDR3 reads TGTGCCAGCAGTTTAGGGTCTCGCGAGCAGTACTTC. Protein sequence: CASSLGSREQYF. The chain employs TRBV27 and TRBJ2-7, with unresolved D. Germline CDR1 and CDR2: MNHEY and SMNVEV (reference sequence). Trimming took 2 bases from V and 6 from J, leaving 8 bases between them. This CDR3 has 12 amino acids.

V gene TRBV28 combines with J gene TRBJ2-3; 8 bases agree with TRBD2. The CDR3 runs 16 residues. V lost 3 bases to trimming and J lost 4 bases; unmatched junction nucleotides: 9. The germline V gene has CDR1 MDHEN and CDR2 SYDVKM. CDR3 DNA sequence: TGTGCCAGCAGTTTTCGGTCTAGCGGGTTGGCAGATACGCAGTATTTT. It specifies CASSFRSSGLADTQYF.

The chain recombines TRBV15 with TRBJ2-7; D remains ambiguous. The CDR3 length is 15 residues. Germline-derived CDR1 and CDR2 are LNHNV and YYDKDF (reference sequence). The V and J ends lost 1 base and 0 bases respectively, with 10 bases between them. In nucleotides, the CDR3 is TGTGCCACCAGCAGAGGCCCGGAAACCTCCTACGAGCAGTACTTC. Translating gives CATSRGPETSYEQYF.

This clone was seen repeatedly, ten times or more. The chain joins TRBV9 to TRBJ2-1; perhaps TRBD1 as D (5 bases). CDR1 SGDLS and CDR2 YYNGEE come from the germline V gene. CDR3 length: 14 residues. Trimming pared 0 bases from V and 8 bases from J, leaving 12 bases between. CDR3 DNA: TGTGCCAGCAGCGTAGTTGAGCAGGGCGATGAGCAGTTCTTC. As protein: CASSVVEQGDEQFF.

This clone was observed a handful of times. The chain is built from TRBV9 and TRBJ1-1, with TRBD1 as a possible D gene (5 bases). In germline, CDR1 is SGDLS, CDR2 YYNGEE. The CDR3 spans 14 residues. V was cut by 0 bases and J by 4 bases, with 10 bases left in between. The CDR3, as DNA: TGTGCCAGCAGCGTAGGGAGGGGTGGCACTGAAGCTTTCTTT. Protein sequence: CASSVGRGGTEAFF. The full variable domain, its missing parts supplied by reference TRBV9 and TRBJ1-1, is DSGVTQTPKHLITATGQRVTLRCSPRSGDLSVYWYQQSLDQGLQFLIQYYNGEERAKGNILERFSAQQFPDLHSELNLSSLELGDSALYFCASSVGRGGTEAFFGQGTRLTVV.

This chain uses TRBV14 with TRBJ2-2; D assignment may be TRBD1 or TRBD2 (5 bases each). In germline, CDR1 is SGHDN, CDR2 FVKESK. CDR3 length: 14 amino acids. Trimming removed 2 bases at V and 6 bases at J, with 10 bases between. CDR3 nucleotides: TGTGCCAGCAGCCAACGGGGACCATCCGGGGAGCTGTTTTTT. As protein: CASSQRGPSGELFF.

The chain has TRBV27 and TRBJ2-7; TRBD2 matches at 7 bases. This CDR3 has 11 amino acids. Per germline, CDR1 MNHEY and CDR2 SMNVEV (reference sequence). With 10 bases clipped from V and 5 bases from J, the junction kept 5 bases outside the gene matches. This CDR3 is CATHAGDEQYF. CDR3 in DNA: TGTGCCACCCACGCGGGAGACGAGCAGTACTTC.

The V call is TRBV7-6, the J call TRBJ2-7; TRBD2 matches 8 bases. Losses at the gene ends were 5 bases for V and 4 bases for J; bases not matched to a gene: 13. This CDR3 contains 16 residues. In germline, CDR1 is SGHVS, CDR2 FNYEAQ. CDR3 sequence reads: CASSPEPAGVVYEQYF. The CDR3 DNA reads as TGTGCCAGCAGCCCAGAGCCAGCGGGAGTCGTTTACGAGCAGTACTTC.

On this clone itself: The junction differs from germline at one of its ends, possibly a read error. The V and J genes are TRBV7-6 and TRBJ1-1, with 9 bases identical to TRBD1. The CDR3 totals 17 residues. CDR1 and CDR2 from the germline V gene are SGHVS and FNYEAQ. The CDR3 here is CASSSCSFDRTGAEALF. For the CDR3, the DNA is TGTGCCAGCAGCTCTTGTAGTTTCGACAGGACAGGGGCTGAAGCTCTCTTT.

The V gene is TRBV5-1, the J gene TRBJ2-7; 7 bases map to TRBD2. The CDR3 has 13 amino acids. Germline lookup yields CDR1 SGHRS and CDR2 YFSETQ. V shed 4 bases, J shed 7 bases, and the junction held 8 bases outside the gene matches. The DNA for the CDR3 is TGCGCCAGCAGCCCCCGGGGGGAGAGGGAGCAGTACTTC. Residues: CASSPRGEREQYF.

The CDR3 loop reads CASSLIGSGSGYGYTF. The CDR3 nucleotides read TGTGCCAGCAGCTTAATAGGTTCAGGGTCGGGCTATGGCTACACCTTC. The rearrangement uses TRBV7-3 and TRBJ1-2; D is possibly TRBD1 (5 bases). CDR1 is SGHTA, CDR2 FQGTGA, per germline. CDR3 length: 16 residues. The ends were cut back, 1 base at V and 4 bases at J, with 16 bases in the middle.

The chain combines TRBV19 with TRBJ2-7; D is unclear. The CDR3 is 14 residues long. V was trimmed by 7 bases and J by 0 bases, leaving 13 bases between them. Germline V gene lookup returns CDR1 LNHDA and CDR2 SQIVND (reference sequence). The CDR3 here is CASTPTGASYEQYF. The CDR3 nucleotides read TGTGCCAGTACCCCGACCGGAGCCTCCTACGAGCAGTACTTC.

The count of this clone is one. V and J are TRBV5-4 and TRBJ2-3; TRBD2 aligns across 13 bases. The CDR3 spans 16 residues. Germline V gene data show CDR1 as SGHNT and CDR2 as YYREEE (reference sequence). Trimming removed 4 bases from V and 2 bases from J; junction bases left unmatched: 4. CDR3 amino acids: CASSTGLAGVTDTQYF. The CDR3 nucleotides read TGTGCCAGCAGCACCGGACTAGCGGGAGTCACAGATACGCAGTATTTT.